The sequence of this T cell receptor beta chain was determined in a study of technical replicates of blood from a few donors. The table came from immunoSEQ multiplex PCR; TCRdb's copy has only in-frame clones and leaves some out. The sample contains nearly 70,000 clones, roughly nine tenths of which appear only once. Germline assignment: CDR1 SGHNT and CDR2 YYREEE (reference sequence). The V and J ends lost 4 bases and 5 bases respectively, with 15 bases between them. The CDR3 loop spans 14 amino acids. The rearrangement uses TRBV5-4 and TRBJ2-5; D possibly corresponds to TRBD1 (5 bases). Sequencing was carried out using PBMCs. The TCR originated in a human donor in good health. Some clones in this sample may be carry-over from other donors' samples. The CDR3 sequence: CASSPKGSIETQYF. The CDR3 nucleotides are TGTGCCAGCAGCCCGAAGGGGTCAATCGAGACCCAGTACTTC.